These 13 T cell receptor beta chains originate from one sample sequenced in a study of blood T cells in healthy people across ages. For the second PCR, which ran for about 6 to 11 cycles, a sample-barcoded 5' primer and a J-beta primer mix were used. TCRdb reanalysed the 5' RACE reads using MiXCR and keeps one entry per CDR3 protein. The repertoire has some 890,000 distinct CDR3 sequences, around 29% of them found once; the top ten carry approximately 10%. These data also featured in a second study, about T cells of mothers and their children.

Material: blood. All receptors derive from a woman aged 40 to 50 in good health.

The V call is TRBV24-1, the J call TRBJ2-3; D gene unclear. Germline values: CDR1 KGHDR, CDR2 SFDVKD. This CDR3 has 15 amino acids. Between the trimmed V and J ends, which lost 0 bases and 2 bases, there was a span of 8 bases. This CDR3 reads CATSDLGQNTDTQYF. For the CDR3, the DNA is TGTGCCACCAGTGATTTGGGGCAGAACACAGATACGCAGTATTTT.

This clonotype came up a few times. The chain carries TRBV7-2 and TRBJ2-5, with TRBD1 matching over 7 bases. The V gene end was trimmed by 8 bases and the J gene end by 2 bases; junction bases not matched to a gene: 11. The CDR3 is made up of 15 amino acids. Per germline, CDR1 SGHTA and CDR2 FQGNSA. The CDR3, as DNA: TGTGCCAGCTCAGGGGGAAGGGTGAGACAAGAGACCCAGTACTTC. Residues: CASSGGRVRQETQYF.

This clonotype occurred a few times. Just one base apart from a much larger clone, this may be a read error. This chain uses TRBV28 with TRBJ2-1; D might be TRBD2 (6 bases). The J call is in doubt because the DNA end fits TRBJ2-7 better. This CDR3 region has 14 residues. In germline, CDR1 is MDHEN, CDR2 SYDVKM. DNA for the CDR3: TGTGCCAGCAGTTTAGCGGGGACCTACAATGAGCAGTACTTC. This gives the protein CASSLAGTYNEQYF.

This clonotype was detected a few times. The chain has TRBV20-1 and TRBJ2-3; D is unclear. This CDR3 has 15 residues. In germline, CDR1 is DFQATT, CDR2 SNEGSKA (reference sequence). V lost 3 bases, J lost 0 bases, and 13 bases lay in between. The CDR3 DNA reads TGCAGTGCTAGCGGTCAGGATTCTAGCACAGATACGCAGTATTTT. Amino acid sequence: CSASGQDSSTDTQYF.

This chain uses TRBV3-1 with TRBJ2-1, with D unresolved. CDR3 length equals 19 residues. CDR1 and CDR2 (germline): LGHDT, YNNKEL (reference sequence). Deletions cut 1 base from V and 0 bases from J, with 19 bases between. The CDR3 loop reads CASSQVVGLWRNSYNEQFF. As DNA, the CDR3 is TGTGCCAGCAGCCAAGTTGTGGGTCTCTGGCGGAACTCCTACAATGAGCAGTTCTTC.

This clonotype has more than one count but fewer than ten. The J gene is TRBJ2-5, the V gene TRBV4-1; the D gene could be TRBD1 or TRBD2 (5 bases each). V was shortened by 3 bases and J by 2 bases, with 10 bases between the two germline ends. CDR1 MGHRA and CDR2 YSYEKL come from the germline V gene. CDR3 length: 14 residues. DNA for the CDR3: TGCGCCAGCAGCCAGATGGGGGTACAAGAGACCCAGTACTTC. This gives the protein CASSQMGVQETQYF.

The chain joins TRBV7-2 to TRBJ1-1; D is undetermined. Trimming pared 5 bases from V and 5 bases from J, leaving 18 bases between. Germline lookup yields CDR1 SGHTA and CDR2 FQGNSA. This CDR3 region has 15 residues. The CDR3, as DNA: TGTGCCAGCAGCCGTATCGCTGGGGTAAGAACTGAAGCTTTCTTT. This sequence encodes CASSRIAGVRTEAFF. Supplemented by reference TRBV7-2 and TRBJ1-1, the full variable domain reads GAGVSQSPSNKVTEKGKDVELRCDPISGHTALYWYRQSLGQGLEFLIYFQGNSAPDKSGLPSDRFSAERTGGSVSTLTIQRTQQEDSAVYLCASSRIAGVRTEAFFGQGTRLTVV.

Notes on this clonotype: A much larger clonotype is one base distant, so this may be a read error. V and J are TRBV12-3 or TRBV12-4 and TRBJ1-5, with TRBD1 as a possible D gene (6 bases). Trimming removed 6 bases from V and 1 base from J, with 16 bases in between. This CDR3 region has 16 residues. CDR3 sequence: CASSYGAGVSNQPQHF. CDR3 DNA: TGTGCCAGCAGCTACGGGGCAGGGGTAAGCAATCAGCCCCAGCATTTT.

This clonotype was observed many times. The V gene is TRBV7-2, the J gene TRBJ2-5; no clear D. CDR3 length: 13 amino acids. Germline values: CDR1 SGHTA, CDR2 FQGNSA. Trimming removed 1 base at V and 1 base at J, with 4 bases between. CDR3 protein: CASSLDPQETQYF. CDR3 nucleotides: TGTGCCAGCAGCTTAGACCCCCAAGAGACCCAGTACTTC.

The chain has TRBV20-1 and TRBJ2-1; tentative D call: TRBD2 (5 bases). The germline V gene has CDR1 DFQATT and CDR2 SNEGSKA (reference sequence). The CDR3 contains 15 residues. Trimming shortened V by 0 bases and J by 5 bases, and 14 bases separated the two germline ends. CDR3: CSARDQVRADNEQFF. The CDR3 nucleotides are TGCAGTGCTAGAGATCAGGTACGAGCGGACAATGAGCAGTTCTTC.

On this clonotype: One base away lies a much larger clone, so this may be a sequencing read error. The chain has TRBV24-1 and TRBJ2-1; D gene ambiguous. The CDR3 extends over 13 amino acids. The germline V gene has CDR1 KGHDR and CDR2 SFDVKD. V shed 2 bases and J shed 6 bases, with 7 bases lying between them. CDR3 residues: CATSDSAPNEQFF. CDR3 DNA: TGTGCCACCAGTGATTCGGCGCCCAATGAGCAGTTCTTC.

This clonotype has more than one count but fewer than ten. The chain has TRBV28 and TRBJ2-7; D is ambiguous. The germline gives CDR1 MDHEN, CDR2 SYDVKM. Trimming removed 0 bases at V and 12 bases at J, with 9 bases between. There are 11 residues in the CDR3. The CDR3: CASSLWTDWYF. CDR3 bases: TGTGCCAGCAGTTTATGGACGGATTGGTACTTC. The whole variable domain, filled in from reference TRBV28 and TRBJ2-7, reads DVKVTQSSRYLVKRTGEKVFLECVQDMDHENMFWYRQDPGLGLRLIYFSYDVKMKEKGDIPEGYSVSREKKERFSLILESASTNQTSMYLCASSLWTDWYFGPGTRLTVT.

The table lists this clonotype with a few counts. The V call is TRBV5-1, the J call TRBJ2-3, with 7 nucleotides matching TRBD2. Germline trimming cut 2 bases from V and 2 bases from J; bases unmatched to any gene: 8. In germline, CDR1 is SGHRS, CDR2 YFSETQ. The CDR3 is 16 residues long. CDR3 protein: CASSLREGRTTDTQYF. For the CDR3, the DNA is TGCGCCAGCAGCTTAAGGGAGGGCAGGACCACAGATACGCAGTATTTT.